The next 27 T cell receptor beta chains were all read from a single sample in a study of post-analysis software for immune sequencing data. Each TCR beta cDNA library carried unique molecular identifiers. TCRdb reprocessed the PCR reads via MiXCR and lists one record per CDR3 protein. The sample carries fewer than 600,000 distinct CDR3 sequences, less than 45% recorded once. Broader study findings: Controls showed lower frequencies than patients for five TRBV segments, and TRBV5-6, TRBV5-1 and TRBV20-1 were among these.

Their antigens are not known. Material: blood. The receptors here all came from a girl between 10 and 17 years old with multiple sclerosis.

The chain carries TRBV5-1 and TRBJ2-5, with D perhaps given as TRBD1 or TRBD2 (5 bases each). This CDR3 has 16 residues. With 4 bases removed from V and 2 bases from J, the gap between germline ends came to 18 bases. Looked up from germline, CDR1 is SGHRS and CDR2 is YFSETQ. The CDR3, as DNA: TGCGCCAGCAGCGCCCTCGGGGCAGAGATTCAAGAGACCCAGTACTTC. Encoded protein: CASSALGAEIQETQYF.

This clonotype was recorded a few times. CDR3 residues: CSARDRGQGIYGYTF. CDR3 sequence (DNA): TGCAGTGCTAGAGATCGGGGACAGGGCATATATGGCTACACCTTC. The chain carries TRBV20-1 and TRBJ1-2; TRBD1 matches at 9 bases. V lost 0 bases, J lost 5 bases, and 7 bases stayed unmatched. The CDR3 runs to 15 residues. Germline values: CDR1 DFQATT, CDR2 SNEGSKA (reference sequence).

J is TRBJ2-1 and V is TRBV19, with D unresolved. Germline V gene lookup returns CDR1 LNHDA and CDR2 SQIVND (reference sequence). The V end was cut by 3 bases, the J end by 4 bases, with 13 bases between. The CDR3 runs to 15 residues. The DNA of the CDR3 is TGTGCCAGTAGTATGGAAGTCGTCAGTTACAATGAGCAGTTCTTC. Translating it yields CASSMEVVSYNEQFF.

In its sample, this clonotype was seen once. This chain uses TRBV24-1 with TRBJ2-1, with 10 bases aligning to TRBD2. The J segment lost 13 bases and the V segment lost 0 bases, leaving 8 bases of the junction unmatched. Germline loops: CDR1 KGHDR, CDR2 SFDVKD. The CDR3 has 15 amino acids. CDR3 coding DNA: TGTGCCACCAGTGATTTGTTGGCTAGCGGGAGCCCTCAGTTCTTC. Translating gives CATSDLLASGSPQFF.

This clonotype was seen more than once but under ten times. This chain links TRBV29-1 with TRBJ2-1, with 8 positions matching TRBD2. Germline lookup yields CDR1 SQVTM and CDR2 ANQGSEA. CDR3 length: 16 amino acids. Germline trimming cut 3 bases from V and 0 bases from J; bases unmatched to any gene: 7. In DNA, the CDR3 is TGCAGCGTTGACCCAATAGCGGGAAGCTCCTACAATGAGCAGTTCTTC. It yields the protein CSVDPIAGSSYNEQFF.

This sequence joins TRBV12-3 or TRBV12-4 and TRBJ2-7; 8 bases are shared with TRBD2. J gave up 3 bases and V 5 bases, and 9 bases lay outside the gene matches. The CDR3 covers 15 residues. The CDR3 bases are TGTGCCAGCAGTCCGGGGACTAGTCTGCTCTACGAGCAGTACTTC. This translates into CASSPGTSLLYEQYF.

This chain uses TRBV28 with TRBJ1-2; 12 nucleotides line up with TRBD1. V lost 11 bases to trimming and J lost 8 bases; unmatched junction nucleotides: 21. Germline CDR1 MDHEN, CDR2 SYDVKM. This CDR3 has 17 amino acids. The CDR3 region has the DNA TGTGCCGGCGGCCAACCCGGGACAGGGGGCGGATTTTACGGCTACACCTTC. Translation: CAGGQPGTGGGFYGYTF.

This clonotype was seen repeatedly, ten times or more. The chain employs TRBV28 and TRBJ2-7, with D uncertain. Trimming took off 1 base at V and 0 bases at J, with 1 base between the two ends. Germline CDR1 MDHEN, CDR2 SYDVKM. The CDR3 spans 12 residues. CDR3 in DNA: TGTGCCAGCAGTTTATACTCCTACGAGCAGTACTTC. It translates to CASSLYSYEQYF.

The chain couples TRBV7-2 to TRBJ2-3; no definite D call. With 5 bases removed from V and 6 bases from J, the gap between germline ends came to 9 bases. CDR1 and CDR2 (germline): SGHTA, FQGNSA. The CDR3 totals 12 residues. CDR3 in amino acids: CASSVLPDTQYF. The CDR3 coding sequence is TGTGCCAGCAGCGTCCTCCCTGATACGCAGTATTTT.

The CDR3 sequence is CASRSTASPYEQYF. The CDR3 nucleotides read TGCGCCAGCCGATCGACCGCCTCGCCCTACGAGCAGTACTTC. This sequence joins TRBV5-1 and TRBJ2-7, with D unclear. V was shortened by 7 bases and J by 2 bases, with 16 bases between the two germline ends. The germline CDR1 and CDR2 sequences are SGHRS and YFSETQ. This CDR3 comprises 14 residues.

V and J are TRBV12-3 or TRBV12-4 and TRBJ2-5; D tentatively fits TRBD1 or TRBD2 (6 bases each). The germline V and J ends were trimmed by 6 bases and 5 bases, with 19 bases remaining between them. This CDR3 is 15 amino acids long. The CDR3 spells CASRPPFGGRETQYF. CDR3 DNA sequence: TGTGCCAGCAGGCCTCCCTTTGGGGGGCGGGAGACCCAGTACTTC.

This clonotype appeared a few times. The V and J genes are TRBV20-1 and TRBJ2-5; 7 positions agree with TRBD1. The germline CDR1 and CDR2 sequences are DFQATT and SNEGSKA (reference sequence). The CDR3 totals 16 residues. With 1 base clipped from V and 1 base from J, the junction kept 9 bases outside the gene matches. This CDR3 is CSARGPRDSFQETQYF. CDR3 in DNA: TGCAGTGCTAGAGGGCCTCGGGACAGCTTCCAAGAGACCCAGTACTTC.

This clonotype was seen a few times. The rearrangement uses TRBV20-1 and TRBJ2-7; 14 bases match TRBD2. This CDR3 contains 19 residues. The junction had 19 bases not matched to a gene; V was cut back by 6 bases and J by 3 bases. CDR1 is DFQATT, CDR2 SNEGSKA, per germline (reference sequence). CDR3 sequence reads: CSAARRTGTSGSLGYEQYF. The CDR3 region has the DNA TGCAGTGCCGCTCGACGAACCGGGACTAGCGGGAGCTTGGGCTACGAGCAGTACTTC.

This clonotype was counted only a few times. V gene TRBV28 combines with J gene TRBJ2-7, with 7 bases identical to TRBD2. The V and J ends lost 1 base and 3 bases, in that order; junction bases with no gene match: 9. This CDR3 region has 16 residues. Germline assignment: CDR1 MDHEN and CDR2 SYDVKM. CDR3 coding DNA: TGTGCCAGCAGTTTATCCGGGGAGGGCCCGCTCTACGAGCAGTACTTC. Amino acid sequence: CASSLSGEGPLYEQYF.

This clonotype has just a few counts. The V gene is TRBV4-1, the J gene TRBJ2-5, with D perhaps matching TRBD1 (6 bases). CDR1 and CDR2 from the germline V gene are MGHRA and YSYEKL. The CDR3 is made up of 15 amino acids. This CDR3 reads CASKRVGLGGETQYF. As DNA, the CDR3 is TGCGCTTCTAAGAGGGTGGGATTAGGGGGAGAGACCCAGTACTTC.

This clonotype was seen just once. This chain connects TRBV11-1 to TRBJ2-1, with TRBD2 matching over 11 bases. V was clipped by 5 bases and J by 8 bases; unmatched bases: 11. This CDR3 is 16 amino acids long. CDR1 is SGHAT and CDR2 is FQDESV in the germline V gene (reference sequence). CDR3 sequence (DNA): TGTGCCAGCAGCCATACTTTGGGGACTAGCGGACATGAGCAGTTCTTC. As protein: CASSHTLGTSGHEQFF. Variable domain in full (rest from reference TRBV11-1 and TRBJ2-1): EAEVAQSPRYKITEKSQAVAFWCDPISGHATLYWYRQILGQGPELLVQFQDESVVDDSQLPKDRFSAERLKGVDSTLKIQPAELGDSAMYLCASSHTLGTSGHEQFFGPGTRLTVL.

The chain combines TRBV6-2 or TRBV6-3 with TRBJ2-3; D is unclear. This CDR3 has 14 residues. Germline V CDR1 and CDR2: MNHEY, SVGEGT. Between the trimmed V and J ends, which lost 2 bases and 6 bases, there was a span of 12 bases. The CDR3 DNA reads TGTGCCAGCAGTTACACCCTTGGATCGGATACGCAGTATTTT. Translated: CASSYTLGSDTQYF.

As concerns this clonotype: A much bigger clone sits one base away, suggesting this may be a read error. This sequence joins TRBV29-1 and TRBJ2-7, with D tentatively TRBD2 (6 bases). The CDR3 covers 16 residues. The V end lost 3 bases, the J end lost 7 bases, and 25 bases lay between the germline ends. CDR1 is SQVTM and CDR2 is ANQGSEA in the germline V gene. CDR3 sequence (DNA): TGCAGCGTTGAGGGCGGGGCAACCTTAGCTTACAATGAGCAGTACTTC. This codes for CSVEGGATLAYNEQYF.

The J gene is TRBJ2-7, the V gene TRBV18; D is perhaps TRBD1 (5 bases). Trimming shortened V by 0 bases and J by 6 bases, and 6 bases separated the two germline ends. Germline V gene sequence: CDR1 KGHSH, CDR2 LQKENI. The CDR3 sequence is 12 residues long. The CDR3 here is CASSPPQGEQYF. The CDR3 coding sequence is TGTGCCAGCTCACCACCCCAGGGCGAGCAGTACTTC.

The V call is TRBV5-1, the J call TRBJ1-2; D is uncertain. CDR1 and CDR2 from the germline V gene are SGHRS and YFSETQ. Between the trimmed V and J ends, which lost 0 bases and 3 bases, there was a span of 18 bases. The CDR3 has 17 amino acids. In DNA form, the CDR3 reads TGCGCCAGCAGCTTGGAGGCCAGGAAGGGCTACTACTATGGCTACACCTTC. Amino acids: CASSLEARKGYYYGYTF.

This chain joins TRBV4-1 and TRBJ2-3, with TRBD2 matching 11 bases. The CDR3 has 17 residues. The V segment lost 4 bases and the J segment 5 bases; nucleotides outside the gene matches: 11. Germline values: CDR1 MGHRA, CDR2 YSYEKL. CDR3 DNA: TGCGCCAGCAGCCTATTAGCGGGAGGGATTGAAATAGATACGCAGTATTTT. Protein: CASSLLAGGIEIDTQYF.

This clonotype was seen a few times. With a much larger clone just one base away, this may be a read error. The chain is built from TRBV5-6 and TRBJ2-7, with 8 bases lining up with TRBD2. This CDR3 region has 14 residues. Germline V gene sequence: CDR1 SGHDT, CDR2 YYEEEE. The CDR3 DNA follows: TGTACCAGCAGCTTCGCGGGAGGTAACTACGAGCAGTACTTC. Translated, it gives CTSSFAGGNYEQYF.

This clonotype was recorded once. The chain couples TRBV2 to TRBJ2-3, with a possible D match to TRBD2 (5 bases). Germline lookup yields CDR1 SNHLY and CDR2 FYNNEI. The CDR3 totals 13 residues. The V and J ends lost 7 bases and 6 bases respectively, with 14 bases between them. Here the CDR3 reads CASTSGTLDTQYF. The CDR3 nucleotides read TGTGCCAGCACCAGCGGCACTTTGGATACGCAGTATTTT.

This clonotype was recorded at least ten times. CDR3 sequence: CSARGTSGRYEQYF. For the CDR3, the DNA is TGCAGTGCTAGGGGGACTAGCGGGAGGTACGAGCAGTACTTC. The genes are TRBV20-1 and TRBJ2-7, with 15 bases fitting TRBD2. The CDR3 has 14 amino acids. V dropped 3 bases and J dropped 4; count of bases not matched to a gene: 1. Germline CDR1 reads DFQATT; CDR2 reads SNEGSKA (reference sequence).

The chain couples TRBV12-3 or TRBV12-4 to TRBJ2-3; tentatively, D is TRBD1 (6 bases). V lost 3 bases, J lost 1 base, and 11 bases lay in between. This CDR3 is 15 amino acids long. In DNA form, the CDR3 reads TGTGCCAGCAGTTTCCGAGAGGGGGGCACAGATACGCAGTATTTT. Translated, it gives CASSFREGGTDTQYF.

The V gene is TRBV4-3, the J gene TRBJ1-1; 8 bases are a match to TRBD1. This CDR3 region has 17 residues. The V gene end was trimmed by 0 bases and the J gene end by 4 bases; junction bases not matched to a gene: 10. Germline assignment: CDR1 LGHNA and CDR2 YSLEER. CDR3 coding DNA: TGCGCCAGCAGCCAAGAATGGAACCAGGGGGCCGGCACTGAAGCTTTCTTT. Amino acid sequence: CASSQEWNQGAGTEAFF.

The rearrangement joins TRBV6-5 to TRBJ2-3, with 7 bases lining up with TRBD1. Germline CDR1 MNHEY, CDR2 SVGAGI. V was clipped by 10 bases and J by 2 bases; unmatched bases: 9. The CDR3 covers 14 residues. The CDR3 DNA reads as TGTGCCACCCAACAGGGGACCGACACAGATACGCAGTATTTT. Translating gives CATQQGTDTDTQYF.